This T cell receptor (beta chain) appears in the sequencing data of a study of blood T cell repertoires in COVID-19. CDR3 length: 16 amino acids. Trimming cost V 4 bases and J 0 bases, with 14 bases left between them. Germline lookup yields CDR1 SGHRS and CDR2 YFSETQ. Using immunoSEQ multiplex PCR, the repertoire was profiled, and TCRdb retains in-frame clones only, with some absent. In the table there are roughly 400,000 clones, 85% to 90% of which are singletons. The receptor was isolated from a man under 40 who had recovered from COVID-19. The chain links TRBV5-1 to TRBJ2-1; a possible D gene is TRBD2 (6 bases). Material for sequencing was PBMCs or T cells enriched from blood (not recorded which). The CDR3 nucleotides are TGCGCCAGCAGCCTTAGCGGTAGCGCCTCCTACAATGAGCAGTTCTTC. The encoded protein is CASSLSGSASYNEQFF.